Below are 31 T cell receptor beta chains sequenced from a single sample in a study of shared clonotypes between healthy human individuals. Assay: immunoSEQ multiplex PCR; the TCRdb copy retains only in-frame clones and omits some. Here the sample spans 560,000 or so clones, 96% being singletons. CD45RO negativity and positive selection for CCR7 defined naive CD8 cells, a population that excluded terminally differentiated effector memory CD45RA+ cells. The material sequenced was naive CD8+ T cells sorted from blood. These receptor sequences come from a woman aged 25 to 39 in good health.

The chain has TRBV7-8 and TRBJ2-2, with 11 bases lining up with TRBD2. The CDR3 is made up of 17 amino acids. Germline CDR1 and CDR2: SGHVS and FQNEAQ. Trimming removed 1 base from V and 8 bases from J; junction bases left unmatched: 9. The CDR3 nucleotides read TGTGCCAGCAGCTTAGGGCTAGCGGGGGGTACACCGGGGGAGCTGTTTTTT. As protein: CASSLGLAGGTPGELFF.

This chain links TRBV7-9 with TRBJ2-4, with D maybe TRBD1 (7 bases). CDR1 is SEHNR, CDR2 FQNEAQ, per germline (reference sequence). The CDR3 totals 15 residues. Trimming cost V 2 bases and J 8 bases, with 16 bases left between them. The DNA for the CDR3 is TGTGCCAGCAGCTTATCAACAGGGGAGGTGGACATTCAGTACTTC. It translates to CASSLSTGEVDIQYF.

DNA for the CDR3: TGTGCCAGCAAGTACAGGGCCTTCCAATCCTACGAGCAGTACTTC. Translation gives CASKYRAFQSYEQYF. J is TRBJ2-7 and V is TRBV7-2, with TRBD1 as a possible D gene (6 bases). Trimming shortened V by 7 bases and J by 1 base, and 17 bases separated the two germline ends. The CDR3 runs 15 residues. Per the germline V gene, CDR1 is SGHTA and CDR2 is FQGNSA.

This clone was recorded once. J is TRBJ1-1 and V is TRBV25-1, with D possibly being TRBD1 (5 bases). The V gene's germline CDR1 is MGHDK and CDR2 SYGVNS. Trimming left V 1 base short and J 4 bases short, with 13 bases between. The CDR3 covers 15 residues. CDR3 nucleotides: TGTGCCAGCAGTGAATTTTTGGGGGTCGGCACTGAAGCTTTCTTT. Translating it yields CASSEFLGVGTEAFF.

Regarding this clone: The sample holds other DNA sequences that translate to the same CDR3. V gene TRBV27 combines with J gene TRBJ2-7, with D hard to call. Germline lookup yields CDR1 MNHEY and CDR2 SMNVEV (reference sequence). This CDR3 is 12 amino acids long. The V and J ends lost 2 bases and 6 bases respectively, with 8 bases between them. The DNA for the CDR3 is TGTGCCAGCAGTTTAATAGGAGCCGAGCAGTACTTC. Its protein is CASSLIGAEQYF.

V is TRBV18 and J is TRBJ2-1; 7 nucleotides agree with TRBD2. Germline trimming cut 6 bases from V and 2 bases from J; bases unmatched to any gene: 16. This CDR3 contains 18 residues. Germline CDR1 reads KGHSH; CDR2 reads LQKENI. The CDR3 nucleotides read TGTGCCAGCTCCCCAGAAGTCAAGCGGGACCTTACCTACAATGAGCAGTTCTTC. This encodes CASSPEVKRDLTYNEQFF. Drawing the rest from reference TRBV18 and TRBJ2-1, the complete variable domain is NAGVMQNPRHLVRRRGQEARLRCSPMKGHSHVYWYRQLPEEGLKFMVYLQKENIIDESGMPKERFSAEFPKEGPSILRIQQVVRGDSAAYFCASSPEVKRDLTYNEQFFGPGTRLTVL.

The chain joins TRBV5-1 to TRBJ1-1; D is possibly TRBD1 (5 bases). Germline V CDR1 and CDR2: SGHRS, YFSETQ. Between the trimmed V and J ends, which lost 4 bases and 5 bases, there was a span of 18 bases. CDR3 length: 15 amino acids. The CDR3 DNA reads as TGCGCCAGCAGCCTTGCTGAAGGGGTAAAAACTGAAGCTTTCTTT. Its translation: CASSLAEGVKTEAFF.

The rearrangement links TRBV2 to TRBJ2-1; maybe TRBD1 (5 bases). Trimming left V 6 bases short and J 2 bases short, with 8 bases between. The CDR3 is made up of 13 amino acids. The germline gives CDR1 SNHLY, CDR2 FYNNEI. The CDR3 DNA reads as TGTGCCAGCAGGGCGGACACCTACAATGAGCAGTTCTTC. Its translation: CASRADTYNEQFF.

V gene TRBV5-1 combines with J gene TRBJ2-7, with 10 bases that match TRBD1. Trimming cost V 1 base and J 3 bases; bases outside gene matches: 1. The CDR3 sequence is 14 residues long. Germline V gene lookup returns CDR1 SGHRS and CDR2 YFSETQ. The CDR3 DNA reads TGCGCCAGCAGCTTGTGGGACAGGGGCTACGAGCAGTACTTC. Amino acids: CASSLWDRGYEQYF.

DNA for the CDR3: TGCAGCGTCGGCGGACTGTACGAGCAGTACTTC. Residues: CSVGGLYEQYF. The chain couples TRBV29-1 to TRBJ2-7, with D perhaps TRBD2 (5 bases). V was shortened by 6 bases and J by 4 bases, with 10 bases between the two germline ends. Germline CDR1 and CDR2: SQVTM and ANQGSEA. The CDR3 loop spans 11 amino acids.

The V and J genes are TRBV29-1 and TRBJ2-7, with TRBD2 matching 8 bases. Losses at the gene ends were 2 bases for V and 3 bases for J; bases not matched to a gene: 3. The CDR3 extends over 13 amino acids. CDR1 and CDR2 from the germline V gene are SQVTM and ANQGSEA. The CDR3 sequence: CSVENSGNYEQYF. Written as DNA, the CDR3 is TGCAGCGTTGAAAATAGCGGGAACTACGAGCAGTACTTC.

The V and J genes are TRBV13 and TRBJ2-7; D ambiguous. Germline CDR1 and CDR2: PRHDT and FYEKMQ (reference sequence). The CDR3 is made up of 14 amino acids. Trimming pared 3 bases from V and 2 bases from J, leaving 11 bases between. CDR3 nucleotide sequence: TGTGCCAGCAGCTTGGGTAGCAGTCCCTACGAGCAGTACTTC. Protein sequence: CASSLGSSPYEQYF.

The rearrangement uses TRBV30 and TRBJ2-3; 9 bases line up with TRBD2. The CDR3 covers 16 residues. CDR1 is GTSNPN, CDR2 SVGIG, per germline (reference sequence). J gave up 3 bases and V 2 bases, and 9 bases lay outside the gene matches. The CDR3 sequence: CAWSRGGRALTDTQYF. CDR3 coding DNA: TGTGCCTGGAGTCGTGGCGGGAGGGCCTTGACAGATACGCAGTATTTT.

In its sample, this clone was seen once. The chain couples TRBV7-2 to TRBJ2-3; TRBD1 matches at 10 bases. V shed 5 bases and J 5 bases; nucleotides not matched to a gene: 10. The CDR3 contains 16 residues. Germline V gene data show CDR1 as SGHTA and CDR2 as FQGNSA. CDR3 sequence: CASSPGQGGSGDTQYF. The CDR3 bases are TGTGCCAGCAGCCCTGGACAGGGGGGATCCGGAGATACGCAGTATTTT.

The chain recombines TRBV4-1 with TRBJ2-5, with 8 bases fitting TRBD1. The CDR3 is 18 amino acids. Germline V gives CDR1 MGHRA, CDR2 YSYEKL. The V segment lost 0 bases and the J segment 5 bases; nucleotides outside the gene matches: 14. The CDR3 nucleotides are TGCGCCAGCAGCCAAGATGGCGGGACAGGCTCCCTGGTGGAGACCCAGTACTTC. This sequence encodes CASSQDGGTGSLVETQYF.

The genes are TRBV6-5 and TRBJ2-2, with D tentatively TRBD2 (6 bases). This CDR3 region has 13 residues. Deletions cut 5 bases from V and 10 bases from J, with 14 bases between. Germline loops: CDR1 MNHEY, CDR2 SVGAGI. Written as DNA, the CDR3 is TGTGCCAGCAGTCCCGGGACTTGGAAGGAGCTGTTTTTT. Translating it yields CASSPGTWKELFF.

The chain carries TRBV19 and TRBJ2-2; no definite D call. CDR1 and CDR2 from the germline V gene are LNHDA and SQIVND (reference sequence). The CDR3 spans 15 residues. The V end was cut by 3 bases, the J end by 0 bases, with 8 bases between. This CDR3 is CASSMPRSNTGELFF. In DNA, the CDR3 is TGTGCCAGTAGTATGCCCCGATCGAACACCGGGGAGCTGTTTTTT.

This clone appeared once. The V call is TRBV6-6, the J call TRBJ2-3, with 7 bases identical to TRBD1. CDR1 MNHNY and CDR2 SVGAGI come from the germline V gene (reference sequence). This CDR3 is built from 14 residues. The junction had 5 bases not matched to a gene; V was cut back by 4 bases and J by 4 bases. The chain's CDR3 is CASSSTGSPDTQYF. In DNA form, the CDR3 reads TGTGCCAGCAGTTCGACAGGGTCCCCAGATACGCAGTATTTT.

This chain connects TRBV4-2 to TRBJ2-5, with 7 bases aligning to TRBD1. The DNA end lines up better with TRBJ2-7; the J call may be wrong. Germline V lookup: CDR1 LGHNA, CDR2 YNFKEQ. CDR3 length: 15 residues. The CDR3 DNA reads TGTGCCAGCAGCCTCAACCGGGACAGCACCTACGAGCAGTACTTC. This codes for CASSLNRDSTYEQYF.

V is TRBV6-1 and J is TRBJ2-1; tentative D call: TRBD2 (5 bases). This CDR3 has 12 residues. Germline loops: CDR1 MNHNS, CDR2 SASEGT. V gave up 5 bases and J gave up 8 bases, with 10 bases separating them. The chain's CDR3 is CASSKWGDEQFF. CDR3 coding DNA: TGTGCCAGCAGTAAATGGGGAGATGAGCAGTTCTTC.

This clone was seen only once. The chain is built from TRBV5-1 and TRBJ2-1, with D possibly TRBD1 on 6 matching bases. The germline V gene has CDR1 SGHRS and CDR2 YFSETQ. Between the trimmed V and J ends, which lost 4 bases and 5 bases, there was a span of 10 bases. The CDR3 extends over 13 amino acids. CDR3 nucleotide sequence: TGCGCCAGCAGCCTAGGGACAAACAATGAGCAGTTCTTC. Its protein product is CASSLGTNNEQFF.

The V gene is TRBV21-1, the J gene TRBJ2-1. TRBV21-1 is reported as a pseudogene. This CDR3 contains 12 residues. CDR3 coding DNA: TGTGCCAGCAGCAAAGTAAAGTGTAAGCAGTTCTTC. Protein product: CASSKVKCKQFF.

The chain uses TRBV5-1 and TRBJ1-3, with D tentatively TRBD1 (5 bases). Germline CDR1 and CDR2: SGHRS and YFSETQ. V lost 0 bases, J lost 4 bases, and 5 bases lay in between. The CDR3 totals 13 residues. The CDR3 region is CASSLGTGNTIYF. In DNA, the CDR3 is TGCGCCAGCAGCTTGGGGACAGGAAACACCATATATTTT. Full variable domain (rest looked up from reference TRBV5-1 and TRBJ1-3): KAGVTQTPRYLIKTRGQQVTLSCSPISGHRSVSWYQQTPGQGLQFLFEYFSETQRNKGNFPGRFSGRQFSNSRSEMNVSTLELGDSALYLCASSLGTGNTIYFGEGSWLTVV.

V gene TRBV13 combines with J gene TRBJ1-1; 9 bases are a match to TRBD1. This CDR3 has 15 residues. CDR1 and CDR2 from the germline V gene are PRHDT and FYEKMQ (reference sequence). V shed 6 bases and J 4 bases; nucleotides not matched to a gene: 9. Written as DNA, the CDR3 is TGTGCCAGCAGACACTCGACAGGGGGAGGCACTGAAGCTTTCTTT. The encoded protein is CASRHSTGGGTEAFF.

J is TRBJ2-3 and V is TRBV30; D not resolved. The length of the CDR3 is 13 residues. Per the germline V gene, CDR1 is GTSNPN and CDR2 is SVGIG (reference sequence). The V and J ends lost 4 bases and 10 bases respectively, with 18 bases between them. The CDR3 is CAWTPRANEAQYF. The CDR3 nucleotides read TGTGCCTGGACCCCTCGTGCCAACGAAGCGCAGTATTTT.

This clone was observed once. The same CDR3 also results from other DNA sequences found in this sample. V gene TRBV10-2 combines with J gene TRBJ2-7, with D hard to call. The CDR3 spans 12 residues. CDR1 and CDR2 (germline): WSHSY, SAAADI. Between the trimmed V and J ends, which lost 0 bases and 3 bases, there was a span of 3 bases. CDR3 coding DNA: TGCGCCAGCAGTGAGTCCGGCTACGAGCAGTACTTC. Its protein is CASSESGYEQYF.

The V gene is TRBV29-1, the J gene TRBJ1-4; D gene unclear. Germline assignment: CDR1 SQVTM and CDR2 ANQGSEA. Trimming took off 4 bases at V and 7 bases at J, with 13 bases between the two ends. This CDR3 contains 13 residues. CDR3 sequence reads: CSVVSMDGEKLFF. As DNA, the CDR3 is TGCAGCGTTGTCTCTATGGATGGTGAAAAACTGTTTTTT.

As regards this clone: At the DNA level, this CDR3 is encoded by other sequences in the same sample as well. Here the CDR3 DNA reads TGTGCCAGCAGCCACGGGGCCCTAAGGTACGAGCAGTACTTC. It codes for CASSHGALRYEQYF. The V call is TRBV13, the J call TRBJ2-7; D may be TRBD1 or TRBD2 (5 bases each). V lost 5 bases to trimming and J lost 4 bases, with 15 bases between them. This CDR3 is 14 amino acids long. Germline V lookup: CDR1 PRHDT, CDR2 FYEKMQ (reference sequence). The entire variable domain, with the rest obtained from reference TRBV13 and TRBJ2-7, is as follows: AAGVIQSPRHLIKEKRETATLKCYPIPRHDTVYWYQQGPGQDPQFLISFYEKMQSDKGSIPDRFSAQQFSDYHSELNMSSLELGDSALYFCASSHGALRYEQYFGPGTRLTVT.

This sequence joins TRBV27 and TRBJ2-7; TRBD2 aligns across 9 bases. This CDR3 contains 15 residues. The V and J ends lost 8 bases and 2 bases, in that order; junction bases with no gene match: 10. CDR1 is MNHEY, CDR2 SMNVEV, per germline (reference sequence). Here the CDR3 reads CASGTLAGPAYEQYF. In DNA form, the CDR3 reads TGTGCCAGCGGGACGCTAGCGGGACCCGCCTACGAGCAGTACTTC.

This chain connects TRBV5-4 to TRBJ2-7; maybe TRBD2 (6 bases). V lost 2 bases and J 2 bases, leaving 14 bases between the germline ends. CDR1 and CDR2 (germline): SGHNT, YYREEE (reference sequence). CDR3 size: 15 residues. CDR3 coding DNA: TGTGCCAGCAGCTTCGGGCCTGGGGGGACCTACGAGCAGTACTTC. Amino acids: CASSFGPGGTYEQYF.

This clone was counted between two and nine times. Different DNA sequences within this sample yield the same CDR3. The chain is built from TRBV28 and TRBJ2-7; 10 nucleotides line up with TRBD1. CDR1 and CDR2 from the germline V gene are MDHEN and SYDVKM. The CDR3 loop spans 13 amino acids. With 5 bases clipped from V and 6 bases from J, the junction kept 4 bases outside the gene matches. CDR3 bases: TGTGCCAGCAGTCTAGGGACAGGGGCCGAGCAGTACTTC. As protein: CASSLGTGAEQYF. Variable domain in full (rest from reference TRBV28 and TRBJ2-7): DVKVTQSSRYLVKRTGEKVFLECVQDMDHENMFWYRQDPGLGLRLIYFSYDVKMKEKGDIPEGYSVSREKKERFSLILESASTNQTSMYLCASSLGTGAEQYFGPGTRLTVT.